Below, 8 T cell receptor beta chains from the same sample are listed, as sequenced in a study of blood T cells in healthy people across ages. A second PCR, run for roughly 7 to 11 cycles, used a sample-barcoded 5' primer plus a J-beta primer mix. One entry per CDR3 protein results from TCRdb running MiXCR on the 5' RACE reads. This sample yields 700,000 to 900,000 distinct CDR3 sequences, of which 40% to 65% are seen a single time; about 42% belongs to the top ten. Material: blood. The receptors stem from a man at least 80 years old in good health.

The chain uses TRBV7-9 and TRBJ1-2, with TRBD1 matching 7 bases. CDR1 and CDR2 from the germline V gene are SEHNR and FQNEAQ (reference sequence). The CDR3 has 13 residues. Losses at the gene ends were 3 bases for V and 5 bases for J; bases not matched to a gene: 3. CDR3 region: CASSFDREYGYTF. CDR3 DNA: TGTGCCAGCAGCTTTGACAGGGAGTATGGCTACACCTTC.

This chain links TRBV5-1 with TRBJ2-7, with D hard to call. From germline, CDR1 is SGHRS and CDR2 YFSETQ. The CDR3 sequence is 15 residues long. Trimming cost V 1 base and J 0 bases, with 11 bases left between them. The CDR3 spells CASSLRSTSSYEQYF. In DNA, the CDR3 is TGCGCCAGCAGCTTGAGGTCAACGTCCTCCTACGAGCAGTACTTC.

The chain uses TRBV20-1 and TRBJ2-5, with D perhaps matching TRBD2 (6 bases). The V and J ends lost 5 bases and 5 bases respectively, with 15 bases between them. CDR1 is DFQATT and CDR2 is SNEGSKA in the germline V gene (reference sequence). The CDR3 sequence is 13 residues long. CDR3 sequence (DNA): TGCAGTGCTCCTAGCGAAACGGGGGAGACCCAGTACTTC. Protein sequence: CSAPSETGETQYF.

This clonotype appeared a single time. The genes are TRBV9 and TRBJ1-6; D might be TRBD1 (5 bases). The length of the CDR3 is 14 residues. The germline V gene has CDR1 SGDLS and CDR2 YYNGEE. Trimming took 2 bases from V and 7 from J, leaving 10 bases between them. The CDR3 sequence: CASSVRAGNSPLHF. The DNA of the CDR3 is TGTGCCAGCAGCGTTAGGGCAGGGAATTCACCCCTCCACTTT. Drawing the rest from reference TRBV9 and TRBJ1-6, the complete variable domain is DSGVTQTPKHLITATGQRVTLRCSPRSGDLSVYWYQQSLDQGLQFLIQYYNGEERAKGNILERFSAQQFPDLHSELNLSSLELGDSALYFCASSVRAGNSPLHFGNGTRLTVT.

The chain links TRBV7-2 to TRBJ2-1; TRBD2 might be the D (5 bases). This CDR3 spans 14 amino acids. From germline, CDR1 is SGHTA and CDR2 FQGNSA. V was pared by 0 bases and J by 9 bases, with 12 bases between. The DNA of the CDR3 is TGTGCCAGCAGCTTAGCGAGGGTGAGGGCTGAGCAGTTCTTC. It is translated as CASSLARVRAEQFF.

This clonotype was observed a handful of times. The chain joins TRBV7-2 to TRBJ2-1; D remains ambiguous. Trimming removed 1 base from V and 2 bases from J, with 9 bases in between. The germline CDR1 and CDR2 sequences are SGHTA and FQGNSA. The CDR3 has 15 residues. CDR3 in amino acids: CASSLDGSAYNEQFF. CDR3 nucleotides: TGTGCCAGCAGCTTAGACGGTTCCGCCTACAATGAGCAGTTCTTC.

V gene TRBV5-5 combines with J gene TRBJ2-4; 8 bases are shared with TRBD1. The CDR3 length is 16 residues. V shed 4 bases and J 9 bases; nucleotides not matched to a gene: 15. Germline CDR1 and CDR2: SGHKS and YYEKEE (reference sequence). In nucleotides, the CDR3 is TGTGCCAGCAGCCTTGAGGACAGGGCCGTCGTGGGCATTCAGTACTTC. Encoded protein: CASSLEDRAVVGIQYF.

V usage is TRBV7-2 and J usage is TRBJ2-7; D may correspond to TRBD1 or TRBD2 (5 bases each). V was pared by 5 bases and J by 6 bases, with 23 bases between. In germline, CDR1 is SGHTA, CDR2 FQGNSA. CDR3 length: 16 amino acids. The CDR3 spells CASSPQRSQMGPEQYF. CDR3 nucleotides: TGTGCCAGCAGCCCCCAAAGGTCGCAGATGGGACCCGAGCAGTACTTC.